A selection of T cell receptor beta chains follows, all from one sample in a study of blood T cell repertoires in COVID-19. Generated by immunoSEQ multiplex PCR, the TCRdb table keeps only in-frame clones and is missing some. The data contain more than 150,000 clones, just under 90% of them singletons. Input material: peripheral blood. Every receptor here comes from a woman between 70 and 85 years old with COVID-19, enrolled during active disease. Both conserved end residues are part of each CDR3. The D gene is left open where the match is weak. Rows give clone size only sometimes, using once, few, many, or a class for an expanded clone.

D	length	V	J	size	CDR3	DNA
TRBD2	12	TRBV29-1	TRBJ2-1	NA	CSGNGGSGRQFF	TGCAGTGGCAACGGCGGGAGCGGCCGGCAGTTCTTC
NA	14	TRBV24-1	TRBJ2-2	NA	CATSRPGTTGELFF	TGTGCCACCTCCAGGCCAGGAACTACCGGGGAGCTGTTTTTT
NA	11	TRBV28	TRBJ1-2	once	CASSKMYGYTF	TGTGCCAGCAGCAAAATGTATGGCTACACCTTC
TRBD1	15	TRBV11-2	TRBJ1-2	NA	CASSQGQGEGYGYTF	TGTGCCAGCAGCCAAGGACAGGGAGAGGGCTATGGCTACACCTTC
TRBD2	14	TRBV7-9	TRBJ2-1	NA	CASSVSGSFNEQFF	TGTGCCAGCAGCGTTAGCGGGAGCTTCAATGAGCAGTTCTTC
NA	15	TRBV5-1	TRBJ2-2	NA	CASSVILMNGGELFF	TGCGCCAGCAGCGTGATACTGATGAATGGCGGGGAGCTGTTTTTT
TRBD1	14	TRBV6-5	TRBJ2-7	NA	CASSYTGVIYEQYF	TGTGCCAGCAGTTACACAGGGGTGATCTACGAGCAGTACTTC
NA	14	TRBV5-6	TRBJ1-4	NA	CASGGRTGNEKLFF	TGTGCCAGCGGCGGGCGGACGGGGAATGAAAAACTGTTTTTT
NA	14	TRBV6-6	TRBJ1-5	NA	CASSTMAGNQPQHF	TGTGCCAGCAGTACAATGGCGGGGAATCAGCCCCAGCATTTT
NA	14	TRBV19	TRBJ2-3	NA	CASSIDGRGDTQYF	TGTGCCAGTAGTATAGATGGGCGGGGAGATACGCAGTATTTT
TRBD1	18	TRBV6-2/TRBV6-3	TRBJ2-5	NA	CASSYLPGGPAFQETQYF	TGTGCCAGCAGTTACCTACCAGGGGGCCCCGCATTCCAAGAGACCCAGTACTTC
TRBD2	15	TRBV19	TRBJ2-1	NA	CASSIGAGVRNEQFF	TGTGCCAGTAGTATAGGAGCGGGAGTTAGGAATGAGCAGTTCTTC
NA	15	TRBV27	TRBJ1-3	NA	CASSLSAGSGNTIYF	TGTGCCAGCAGTTTATCGGCGGGGAGCGGAAACACCATATATTTT
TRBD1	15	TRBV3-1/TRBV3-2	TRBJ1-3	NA	CASSPTGGSGNTIYF	TGTGCCAGCAGCCCTACAGGGGGCTCTGGAAACACCATATATTTT
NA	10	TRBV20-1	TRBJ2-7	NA	CSARHYEQYF	TGCAGTGCGAGACATTACGAGCAGTACTTC
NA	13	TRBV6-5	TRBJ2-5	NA	CASLTAYQETQYF	TGTGCCAGCCTGACAGCTTACCAAGAGACCCAGTACTTC
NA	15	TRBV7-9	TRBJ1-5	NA	CASSLGGQGSQPQHF	TGTGCCAGCAGCTTAGGAGGTCAGGGGAGTCAGCCCCAGCATTTT
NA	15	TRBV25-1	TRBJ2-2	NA	CASSGQTMGTGELFF	TGTGCCAGCAGTGGACAGACGATGGGCACCGGGGAGCTGTTTTTT
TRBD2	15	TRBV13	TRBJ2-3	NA	CASSKGTSGVDTQYF	TGTGCCAGCAGCAAAGGGACTAGCGGGGTGGATACGCAGTATTTT
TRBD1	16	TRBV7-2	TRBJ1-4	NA	CASSLGQGVLSEKLFF	TGTGCCAGCAGCTTAGGTCAGGGGGTACTAAGTGAAAAACTGTTTTTT
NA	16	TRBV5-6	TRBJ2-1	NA	CASSRYSESSYNEQFF	TGTGCCAGCAGCCGGTATAGCGAGAGCTCCTACAATGAGCAGTTCTTC
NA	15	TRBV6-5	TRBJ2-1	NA	CASSPGTGSYNEQFF	TGTGCCAGCAGTCCAGGGACTGGCTCCTACAATGAGCAGTTCTTC
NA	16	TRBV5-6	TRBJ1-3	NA	CASSHLTGSSGNTIYF	TGTGCCAGCAGCCACCTGACTGGGAGCTCTGGAAACACCATATATTTT
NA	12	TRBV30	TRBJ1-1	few	CAWTVGAPEAFF	TGTGCCTGGACTGTGGGGGCGCCTGAAGCTTTCTTT
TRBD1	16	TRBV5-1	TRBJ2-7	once	CASSLGFRQGAGEQYF	TGCGCCAGCAGCCTTGGCTTCCGACAGGGGGCAGGCGAGCAGTACTTC
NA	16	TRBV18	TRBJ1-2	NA	CASSPPVMDSPYGYTF	TGTGCCAGCTCACCACCAGTAATGGACAGTCCGTATGGCTACACCTTC
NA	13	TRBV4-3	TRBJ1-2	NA	CASSQDLSYGYTF	TGCGCCAGCAGCCAAGATCTCTCCTATGGCTACACCTTC
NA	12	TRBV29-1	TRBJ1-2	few	CSVNDGAAGYTF	TGCAGCGTTAACGACGGTGCGGCGGGCTACACCTTC
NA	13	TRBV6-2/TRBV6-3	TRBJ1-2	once	CASSYSAGSKNTF	TGTGCCAGCAGTTACTCTGCTGGCAGTAAAAACACCTTC
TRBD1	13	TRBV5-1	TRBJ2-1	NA	CASSTGTGSEQFF	TGCGCCAGCAGCACCGGGACAGGGTCTGAGCAGTTCTTC
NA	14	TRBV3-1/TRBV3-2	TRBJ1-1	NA	CASSHADRPTEAFF	TGTGCCAGCAGCCACGCCGACAGGCCCACTGAAGCTTTCTTT
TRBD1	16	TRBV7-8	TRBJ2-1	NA	CASSLGGGQGDNEQFF	TGTGCCAGCAGCTTAGGAGGAGGACAGGGGGACAATGAGCAGTTCTTC
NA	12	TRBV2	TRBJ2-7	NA	CASSDNRIEQYF	TGTGCCAGCAGTGACAACAGGATCGAGCAGTACTTC
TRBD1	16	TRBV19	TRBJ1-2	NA	CASRTGTGAHLGGYTF	TGTGCCAGTAGGACCGGGACAGGGGCTCACCTAGGCGGCTACACCTTC
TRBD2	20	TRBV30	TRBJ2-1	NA	CAWSVKAYIAVAGGRNEQFF	TGTGCCTGGAGTGTAAAAGCTTATATTGCGGTTGCGGGAGGGCGGAATGAGCAGTTCTTC
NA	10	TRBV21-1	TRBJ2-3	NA	CASLADTQYF	TGTGCCAGCCTTGCAGATACGCAGTATTTT
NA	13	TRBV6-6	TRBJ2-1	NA	CASSSGLIYEQFF	TGTGCCAGCAGTTCTGGACTTATCTATGAGCAGTTCTTC
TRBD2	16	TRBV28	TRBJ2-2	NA	CASRPLAGAVTGELFF	TGTGCCAGCAGGCCGCTAGCGGGGGCGGTCACCGGGGAGCTGTTTTTT
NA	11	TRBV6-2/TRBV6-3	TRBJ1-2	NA	CASSYSAGYTF	TGTGCCAGCAGTTACTCGGCTGGCTACACCTTC
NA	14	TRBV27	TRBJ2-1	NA	CASILVAPYNEQFF	TGTGCCAGCATCCTAGTCGCCCCCTACAATGAGCAGTTCTTC
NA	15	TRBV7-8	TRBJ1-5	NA	CASSSGQSPNQPQHF	TGTGCCAGCAGCTCAGGACAGAGCCCCAATCAGCCCCAGCATTTT
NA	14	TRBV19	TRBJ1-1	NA	CASSISGVGTEAFF	TGTGCCAGTAGTATTTCAGGGGTCGGAACTGAAGCTTTCTTT
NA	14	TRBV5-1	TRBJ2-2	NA	CASNHRVSTGELFF	TGCGCCAGCAACCACAGGGTCAGCACCGGGGAGCTGTTTTTT
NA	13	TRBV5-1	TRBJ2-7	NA	CASSPGSSYEQYF	TGCGCCAGCAGCCCGGGAAGTTCCTACGAGCAGTACTTC
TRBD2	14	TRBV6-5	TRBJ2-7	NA	CASSKAGESYEQYF	TGTGCCAGCAGTAAGGCGGGAGAAAGCTACGAGCAGTACTTC